This T cell receptor (beta chain) came from a study of beta chain features in type 1 diabetes. Study-wide results and caveats: High-TCR-expressing cells could be over-represented by cDNA sequencing.

A sort by CD45RO/CCR7/CD25/CD127/CD95/CD27 yielded CD4+ naive, central memory, regulatory and stem cell-like memory cells. Purity (above 95%) was reached by all sorted populations. The entirety of the isolated RNA underwent reverse transcription, so expressed TCRB transcripts were sequenced. Repertoires were generated with immunoSEQ multiplex PCR, while TCRdb's copy carries only in-frame clones and drops some. Here the sample spans roughly 240,000 clones, around 65% being singletons. Germline CDR1 is LGHNA and CDR2 is YSLEER. J was trimmed by 0 bases and V by 4 bases; bases with no gene match: 12. This CDR3 has 19 amino acids. Details on this clone: Its antigen is currently unknown.

This clonotype was obtained from a man aged 25 to 40 in good health. Sequencing used naive CD4+ T cells from blood. The V gene is TRBV4-3, the J gene TRBJ2-6; 7 bases are a match to TRBD2. As DNA, the CDR3 is TGCGCCAGCAGCCCTCCCACGTGGGGGGGTTACTCTGGGGCCAACGTCCTGACTTTC. Translated: CASSPPTWGGYSGANVLTF.